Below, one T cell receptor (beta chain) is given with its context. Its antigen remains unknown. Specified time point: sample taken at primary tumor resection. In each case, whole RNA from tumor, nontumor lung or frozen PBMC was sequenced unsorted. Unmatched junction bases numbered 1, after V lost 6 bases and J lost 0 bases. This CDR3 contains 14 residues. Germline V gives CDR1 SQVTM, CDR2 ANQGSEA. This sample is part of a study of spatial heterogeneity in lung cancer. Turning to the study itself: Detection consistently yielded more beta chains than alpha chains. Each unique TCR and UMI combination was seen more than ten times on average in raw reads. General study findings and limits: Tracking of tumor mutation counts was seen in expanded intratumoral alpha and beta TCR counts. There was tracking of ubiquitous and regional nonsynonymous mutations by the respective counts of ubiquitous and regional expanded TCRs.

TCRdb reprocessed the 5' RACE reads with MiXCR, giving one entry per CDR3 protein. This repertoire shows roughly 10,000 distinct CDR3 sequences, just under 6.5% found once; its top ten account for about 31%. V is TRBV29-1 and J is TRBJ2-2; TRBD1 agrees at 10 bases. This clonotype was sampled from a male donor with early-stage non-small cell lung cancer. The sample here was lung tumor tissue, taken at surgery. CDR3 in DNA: TGCAGCGTGGGACAGGGGACGAACACCGGGGAGCTGTTTTTT. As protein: CSVGQGTNTGELFF.